The entry below describes one TCR beta chain. The data were obtained in a study of technical replicates of blood from a few donors. The CDR3 runs 18 residues. The ends were cut back, 0 bases at V and 3 bases at J, with 21 bases in the middle. CDR1 and CDR2 (germline): SGDLS, YYNGEE. Method: immunoSEQ multiplex PCR; TCRdb's copy keeps in-frame clones and lacks some. This table has 80,000 to 100,000 clones, 95% appearing once. This chain uses TRBV9 with TRBJ1-2; D might be TRBD1 (5 bases). Material: T cells isolated from PBMCs. This sequence originates from a human donor in good health. CDR3 sequence: CASSVAPNLRGRDYGYTF. DNA of the CDR3: TGTGCCAGCAGCGTAGCCCCGAACCTTAGGGGTAGGGACTATGGCTACACCTTC.